This is a list of T cell receptor beta chains from one sample in a study of cytomegalovirus exposure and HLA in healthy donors. Measured with immunoSEQ multiplex PCR; TCRdb has only the in-frame clones, and not every one. This sample yields about 100,000 clones, of which around three quarters are seen a single time; 4% to 5% belongs to the top ten. Sequencing input: PBMCs. These receptors all come from a male donor in good health and CMV-seronegative. Both conserved end residues are part of each CDR3. D genes are given only for firm matches. Size values are once, few and many counts, or a class for expanded clones, and some rows have none.

cdr3_nt cdr3_aa v_call clone_size cdr3_length j_call d_call
TGTGCCAGCAGTCCGCTAGCGGGAGGGCCGTACAATGAGCAGTTCTTC CASSPLAGGPYNEQFF TRBV7-9 . 16 TRBJ2-1 TRBD2
TGCGCCAGCAGCTCCGGGGGGACTAGCGGTTCTAATGAGCAGTTCTTC CASSSGGTSGSNEQFF TRBV5-1 . 16 TRBJ2-1 TRBD2
TGTGCCAGCAGTGGACTAGCGGGAGCTCGGGAGCAGTACTTC CASSGLAGAREQYF TRBV5-4 . 14 TRBJ2-7 TRBD2
TGTGCCAGCAGCTTATATTGGCCGAGGGAGCAAGAGACCCAGTACTTC CASSLYWPREQETQYF TRBV7-8 few 16 TRBJ2-5 .
TGTGCCAGCAGCTCTGGGGGGACTCACAACTATGGCTACACCTTC CASSSGGTHNYGYTF TRBV7-9 . 15 TRBJ1-2 .
TGTGCCAGCAGTGAATCGAGGGGGCCCTATGGCTACACCTTC CASSESRGPYGYTF TRBV6-1 . 14 TRBJ1-2 TRBD1
TGTGCCTGGAGTTTCCCCGGACTCAATCAGCCCCAGCATTTT CAWSFPGLNQPQHF TRBV30 . 14 TRBJ1-5 .
TGTGCCAGCAGCCGAACTTGGACAGGACGCAATCAGCCCCAGCATTTT CASSRTWTGRNQPQHF TRBV7-2 . 16 TRBJ1-5 TRBD1
TGTGCCAGCAGGCGAACAGAGAACTCTGGAAACACCATATATTTT CASRRTENSGNTIYF TRBV5-5 few 15 TRBJ1-3 .
TGCGCCAGCAGCCCCCCTCGGAATGAGCAGTTCTTC CASSPPRNEQFF TRBV5-1 . 12 TRBJ2-1 .
TGCGCCAGCAGCTCGGGACAGGGGAGCAATCAGCCCCAGCATTTT CASSSGQGSNQPQHF TRBV5-1 . 15 TRBJ1-5 TRBD1
TGTGCCACCAGCAGAGATCGAGGCCAGACCAGGGAGCTGTTTTTT CATSRDRGQTRELFF TRBV15 . 15 TRBJ2-2 .
TGTGCCAGCAGCCCAGGACAGAACGGCCTTGGTGGCTACACCTTC CASSPGQNGLGGYTF TRBV7-9 once 15 TRBJ1-2 .
TGCGCCAGCAGCTTGAGACAGGGGTCGAACACCGGGGAGCTGTTTTTT CASSLRQGSNTGELFF TRBV5-1 . 16 TRBJ2-2 TRBD1
TGTGCCAGCAGCCCCCCACTAGCGGGGGGGGCTAGCACAGATACGCAGTATTTT CASSPPLAGGASTDTQYF TRBV7-9 . 18 TRBJ2-3 TRBD2